The next 29 T cell receptor beta chains were all read from a single sample in a study of control samples from healthy donors and cancer patients. Assay: immunoSEQ multiplex PCR; the TCRdb copy retains only in-frame clones and omits some. Here the sample spans about 150,000 clones, over 90% being singletons. The sample was blood. Receptors originate from a man in his fifties in good health.

Concerning this clone: This same CDR3 is encoded by further DNA sequences in the sample. The chain couples TRBV12-3 or TRBV12-4 to TRBJ2-7, with 8 bases matching TRBD1. The CDR3 consists of 13 residues. With 3 bases clipped from V and 4 bases from J, the junction kept 2 bases outside the gene matches. The CDR3 nucleotides read TGTGCCAGCAGTTTGAGACAGGGGTACGAGCAGTACTTC. Amino acids: CASSLRQGYEQYF.

The chain is built from TRBV28 and TRBJ2-7; D is perhaps TRBD2 (5 bases). The CDR3 is made up of 15 amino acids. The V end lost 6 bases, the J end lost 2 bases, and 17 bases lay between the germline ends. Germline V gives CDR1 MDHEN, CDR2 SYDVKM. CDR3 bases: TGTGCCAGCAGCAGAGGGCCGGGCTCTACCTACGAGCAGTACTTC. This codes for CASSRGPGSTYEQYF.

DNA for the CDR3: TGTGCCAGCAGGAAAAACCTTGGAGGGGTCGGAGAGACCCAGTACTTC. Amino acid sequence: CASRKNLGGVGETQYF. This chain uses TRBV27 with TRBJ2-5; D possibly corresponds to TRBD2 (6 bases). The germline V gene encodes CDR1 MNHEY and CDR2 SMNVEV (reference sequence). The germline V and J ends were trimmed by 6 bases and 4 bases, with 21 bases remaining between them. The CDR3 runs to 16 residues.

The chain employs TRBV2 and TRBJ1-2, with a possible D match to TRBD1 (6 bases). The CDR3 is made up of 14 amino acids. In germline, CDR1 is SNHLY, CDR2 FYNNEI. Trimming removed 7 bases at V and 4 bases at J, with 16 bases between. The DNA of the CDR3 is TGTGCCAGCACTGCTACAGGGATCGGCTATGGCTACACCTTC. Translating gives CASTATGIGYGYTF.

The gene calls are TRBV7-9 and TRBJ1-1, with TRBD1 identical over 9 bases. The CDR3 contains 13 residues. J lost 10 bases, V lost 6 bases, and 9 bases had no gene match. The germline V gene encodes CDR1 SEHNR and CDR2 FQNEAQ (reference sequence). The CDR3 sequence is CASSGGQGTGAFF. The CDR3 DNA reads as TGTGCCAGCAGTGGGGGACAGGGTACAGGAGCTTTCTTT.

The J gene is TRBJ2-7, the V gene TRBV10-1, with a weak D call TRBD2 (7 bases). The V gene lost 4 bases and the J gene lost 6 bases, with 10 bases spanning the gap. CDR1 is WNHNN and CDR2 is SYGVQD in the germline V gene (reference sequence). The CDR3 extends over 12 amino acids. The DNA for the CDR3 is TGCGCCAGCAGTGGGGGGGGCGGCGAGCAGTACTTC. Translation gives CASSGGGGEQYF.

V gene TRBV29-1 combines with J gene TRBJ2-6, with TRBD1 matching over 9 bases. This CDR3 has 15 amino acids. Germline trimming cut 7 bases from V and 2 bases from J; bases unmatched to any gene: 6. Germline-derived CDR1 and CDR2 are SQVTM and ANQGSEA. Here the CDR3 DNA reads TGCAGCGATCCGGGACAGGGAGCTGGGGCCAACGTCCTGACTTTC. Amino acid sequence: CSDPGQGAGANVLTF. Combining the CDR3 with reference TRBV29-1 and TRBJ2-6 gives the whole variable domain SAVISQKPSRDICQRGTSLTIQCQVDSQVTMMFWYRQQPGQSLTLIATANQGSEATYESGFVIDKFPISRPNLTFSTLTVSNMSPEDSSIYLCSDPGQGAGANVLTFGAGSRLTVL.

This clone was counted once. This chain joins TRBV7-2 and TRBJ2-3; 9 bases match TRBD1. This CDR3 contains 14 residues. V trimming: 4 bases; J trimming: 3 bases; junction bases outside the gene matches: 2. The germline V gene encodes CDR1 SGHTA and CDR2 FQGNSA. This chain's CDR3 is CASSWDRATDTQYF. CDR3 coding DNA: TGTGCCAGCAGCTGGGACAGGGCTACAGATACGCAGTATTTT.

The chain recombines TRBV3-1 (or the pseudogene TRBV3-2) with TRBJ1-2; D call uncertain. The V gene's germline CDR1 is LGHDT and CDR2 YNNKEL (reference sequence). CDR3 length: 14 amino acids. Trimming removed 1 base at V and 1 base at J, with 7 bases between. The CDR3 reads CASSQASNNYGYTF. DNA for the CDR3: TGTGCCAGCAGCCAAGCCAGTAATAACTATGGCTACACCTTC.

The genes are TRBV9 and TRBJ2-2; unclear D gene. Trimming cost V 1 base and J 8 bases, with 6 bases left between them. Per germline, CDR1 SGDLS and CDR2 YYNGEE. The length of the CDR3 is 12 residues. The CDR3 protein is CASSVSAGELFF. DNA of the CDR3: TGTGCCAGCAGCGTAAGTGCGGGGGAGCTGTTTTTT.

CDR3 in DNA: TGTGCCAGCAGCCCCCTAGGCACAGATACGCAGTATTTT. Its translation is CASSPLGTDTQYF. V is TRBV7-6 and J is TRBJ2-3; D is undetermined. CDR3 length: 13 residues. The germline V gene encodes CDR1 SGHVS and CDR2 FNYEAQ. V was clipped by 5 bases and J by 1 base, with 7 bases between them.

The chain links TRBV3-1 (or the pseudogene TRBV3-2) to TRBJ2-5; perhaps TRBD2 as D (5 bases). The V gene lost 4 bases and the J gene lost 2 bases, with 11 bases spanning the gap. This CDR3 comprises 14 residues. Germline CDR1 LGHDT, CDR2 YNNKEL (reference sequence). DNA of the CDR3: TGTGCCAGCAGCCTCCACGGGGAACAAGAGACCCAGTACTTC. As protein: CASSLHGEQETQYF.

The chain has TRBV29-1 and TRBJ2-5; no clear D. In germline, CDR1 is SQVTM, CDR2 ANQGSEA. Deletions cut 4 bases from V and 5 bases from J, with 5 bases between. This CDR3 has 10 residues. CDR3 sequence: CSVVGETQYF. In nucleotides, the CDR3 is TGCAGCGTTGTCGGGGAGACCCAGTACTTC.

A single count supports this clone. The CDR3 bases are TGTGCCAGCACGCCCGGGGAGCTGTTTTTT. This encodes CASTPGELFF. The chain combines TRBV6-4 with TRBJ2-2; no clear D gene. The ends were cut back, 7 bases at V and 6 bases at J, with 3 bases in the middle. The germline gives CDR1 MRHNA, CDR2 SNTAGT. The CDR3 has 10 amino acids.

This clone appeared a single time. The rearrangement links TRBV10-3 to TRBJ2-1, with TRBD2 matching over 8 bases. The CDR3 length is 12 residues. Trimming removed 8 bases from V and 6 bases from J; junction bases left unmatched: 3. Germline V gene lookup returns CDR1 ENHRY and CDR2 SYGVKD. The CDR3 spells CAIGTSPNEQFF. CDR3 DNA: TGTGCCATCGGGACTAGTCCCAATGAGCAGTTCTTC.

J is TRBJ1-3 and V is TRBV11-2; 8 bases align to TRBD1. The germline V gene encodes CDR1 SGHAT and CDR2 FQNNGV. The V segment lost 5 bases and the J segment 5 bases; nucleotides outside the gene matches: 8. This CDR3 is 15 amino acids long. This CDR3 reads CASSLSGQGRNTIYF. CDR3 coding DNA: TGTGCCAGCAGCCTATCCGGACAGGGACGAAACACCATATATTTT. Full variable domain (rest looked up from reference TRBV11-2 and TRBJ1-3): EAGVAQSPRYKIIEKRQSVAFWCNPISGHATLYWYQQILGQGPKLLIQFQNNGVVDDSQLPKDRFSAERLKGVDSTLKIQPAKLEDSAVYLCASSLSGQGRNTIYFGEGSWLTVV.

The rearrangement joins TRBV27 to TRBJ2-5; 7 bases are shared with TRBD1. The length of the CDR3 is 16 residues. V was pared by 2 bases and J by 0 bases, with 6 bases of the junction left unmatched. The germline V gene has CDR1 MNHEY and CDR2 SMNVEV (reference sequence). CDR3 protein: CASSLVGQSYQETQYF. As DNA, the CDR3 is TGTGCCAGCAGTTTAGTGGGACAGTCGTACCAAGAGACCCAGTACTTC.

V usage is TRBV25-1 and J usage is TRBJ1-2; 8 bases fit TRBD1. This CDR3 is 16 amino acids long. Germline values: CDR1 MGHDK, CDR2 SYGVNS. V lost 4 bases, J lost 4 bases, and 11 bases stayed unmatched. The CDR3 spells CASSGTLGQVVYGYTF. The CDR3, as DNA: TGTGCCAGCAGTGGTACCCTGGGACAGGTCGTCTATGGCTACACCTTC.

This rearrangement joins TRBV5-1 to TRBJ2-7; D possibly uses TRBD1 or TRBD2 (5 bases each). In germline, CDR1 is SGHRS, CDR2 YFSETQ. This CDR3 has 16 amino acids. V was cut by 1 base and J by 0 bases, with 14 bases left in between. In DNA, the CDR3 is TGCGCCAGCAGCTTGTCCTACGGGACGTACTCCTACGAGCAGTACTTC. Residues: CASSLSYGTYSYEQYF.

The chain has TRBV24-1 and TRBJ2-1; 8 nucleotides line up with TRBD2. CDR1 is KGHDR, CDR2 SFDVKD, per germline. Trimming took 5 bases from V and 7 from J; bases not matched to a gene: 12. This CDR3 is built from 16 residues. The CDR3 nucleotides read TGTGCCACCAGTGCTGAGAGGGTAGCGGGAAGAAATGAGCAGTTCTTC. Protein sequence: CATSAERVAGRNEQFF.

The V gene is TRBV4-1, the J gene TRBJ1-1; no clear D. The V gene's germline CDR1 is MGHRA and CDR2 YSYEKL. The CDR3 length is 16 residues. The ends were cut back, 0 bases at V and 0 bases at J, with 11 bases in the middle. CDR3 loop: CASSQDTGRMNTEAFF. The CDR3 DNA reads TGCGCCAGCAGCCAAGATACGGGAAGGATGAACACTGAAGCTTTCTTT.

The chain is built from TRBV2 and TRBJ2-3, with 13 positions matching TRBD2. Germline lookup yields CDR1 SNHLY and CDR2 FYNNEI. There are 15 residues in the CDR3. V trimming: 4 bases; J trimming: 4 bases; junction bases outside the gene matches: 2. DNA of the CDR3: TGTGCCAGCAGTGCCGGGACTAGCGGGGCAGATACGCAGTATTTT. It yields the protein CASSAGTSGADTQYF.

The chain employs TRBV29-1 and TRBJ1-5, with D tentatively TRBD1 (5 bases). There are 16 residues in the CDR3. Germline V lookup: CDR1 SQVTM, CDR2 ANQGSEA. V dropped 3 bases and J dropped 0 bases, with 15 bases sitting between them. The CDR3 spells CSVERGLGDSNQPQHF. The DNA for the CDR3 is TGCAGCGTTGAGAGGGGATTGGGGGATAGCAATCAGCCCCAGCATTTT.

The chain combines TRBV3-1 (or the pseudogene TRBV3-2) with TRBJ2-1; D may be TRBD2 (5 bases). This CDR3 has 16 residues. Germline V gives CDR1 LGHDT, CDR2 YNNKEL (reference sequence). V lost 3 bases to trimming and J lost 4 bases, with 16 bases between them. CDR3 bases: TGTGCCAGCAGCCAGAGGGTGGCGAGGGCTTACAATGAGCAGTTCTTC. It encodes CASSQRVARAYNEQFF.

This chain connects TRBV10-3 to TRBJ1-1; unclear D gene. The length of the CDR3 is 12 residues. Germline loops: CDR1 ENHRY, CDR2 SYGVKD. The V end was cut by 5 bases, the J end by 5 bases, with 9 bases between. CDR3 amino acids: CAISPRETEAFF. DNA for the CDR3: TGTGCCATCAGTCCGCGAGAGACTGAAGCTTTCTTT.

The chain is built from TRBV27 and TRBJ2-3, with TRBD1 matching over 7 bases. Trimming at V came to 5 bases and at J to 2 bases, leaving 7 bases not matched to a gene. Germline lookup yields CDR1 MNHEY and CDR2 SMNVEV (reference sequence). This CDR3 comprises 15 residues. The chain's CDR3 is CASSRGQAPTDTQYF. Here the CDR3 DNA reads TGTGCCAGCAGTCGTGGACAGGCGCCCACAGATACGCAGTATTTT.

The CDR3 nucleotides are TGTGCCAGCAGGGATGGTGGAGGTGAAGAGACCCAGTACTTC. Its translation: CASRDGGGEETQYF. The chain is built from TRBV6-5 and TRBJ2-5, with D possibly being TRBD2 (5 bases). The V gene lost 6 bases and the J gene lost 3 bases, with 14 bases spanning the gap. This CDR3 contains 14 residues. CDR1 is MNHEY and CDR2 is SVGAGI in the germline V gene.

The chain combines TRBV9 with TRBJ2-3; a weak D match, TRBD2 (6 bases). CDR1 is SGDLS, CDR2 YYNGEE, per germline. The CDR3 length is 15 residues. Trimming took off 2 bases at V and 5 bases at J, with 15 bases between the two ends. The CDR3, as DNA: TGTGCCAGCAGCGTGGGGGGACTGGCGGGAGATACGCAGTATTTT. It yields the protein CASSVGGLAGDTQYF.

The rearrangement joins TRBV5-4 to TRBJ2-1; the match to TRBD2 covers 11 bases. The CDR3 sequence is 16 residues long. Germline loops: CDR1 SGHNT, CDR2 YYREEE (reference sequence). Unmatched junction bases numbered 6, after V lost 6 bases and J lost 1 base. The CDR3 DNA is TGTGCCAGCATATCCGGGACTAGCGGTTCCTACAATGAGCAGTTCTTC. Amino acids: CASISGTSGSYNEQFF.